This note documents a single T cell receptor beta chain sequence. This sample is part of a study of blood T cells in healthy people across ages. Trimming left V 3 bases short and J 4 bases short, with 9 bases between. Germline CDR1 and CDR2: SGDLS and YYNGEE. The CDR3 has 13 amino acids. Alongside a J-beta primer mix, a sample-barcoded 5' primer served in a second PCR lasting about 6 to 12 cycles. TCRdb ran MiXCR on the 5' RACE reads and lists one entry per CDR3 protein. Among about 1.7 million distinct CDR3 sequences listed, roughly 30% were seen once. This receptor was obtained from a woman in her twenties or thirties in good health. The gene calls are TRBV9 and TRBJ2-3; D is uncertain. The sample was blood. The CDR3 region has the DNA TGTGCCAGCAGCGGCCTTAGGCCAGATACGCAGTATTTT. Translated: CASSGLRPDTQYF.